A single TCR beta chain is shown here with its context. The antigen is not known. CD45RO-negative, CCR7-selected cells formed the naive CD8 fraction, which excluded terminally differentiated effector memory CD45RA+ cells. Every contributor of samples was a Caucasian grown-up residing in Nashville, Tennessee. The data were obtained in a study of shared clonotypes between healthy human individuals. 200 to 250 ng DNA, tens of thousands of T cell genomes, went into each sorted-subset replicate PCR. In the original processing: Junction-only sequences produced by ImmunoSEQ had no quality scores, so filtering differed. TCRdb's copy holds only in-frame clones and misses some; the assay was immunoSEQ multiplex PCR. D and trimming were read from the DNA, whereas the V and J calls and clone size are those reported in that table. The sample has roughly 1,800,000 clones; about 95% are singletons. The CDR3 is 15 residues long. CDR1 is MGHRA, CDR2 YSYEKL, per germline. Between the trimmed V and J ends, which lost 3 bases and 0 bases, there was a span of 12 bases.

Study results and limitations: Generally, naive subsets (rather than memory subsets) showed larger estimated richness.

The sample consisted of naive CD8+ T cells sorted from blood. This sequence was found in a man younger than 35 in good health. The chain combines TRBV4-1 with TRBJ2-7; a weak D match, TRBD1 (6 bases). CDR3 residues: CASSQRDISSYEQYF. As DNA, the CDR3 is TGCGCCAGCAGCCAGAGGGACATCAGCTCCTACGAGCAGTACTTC.